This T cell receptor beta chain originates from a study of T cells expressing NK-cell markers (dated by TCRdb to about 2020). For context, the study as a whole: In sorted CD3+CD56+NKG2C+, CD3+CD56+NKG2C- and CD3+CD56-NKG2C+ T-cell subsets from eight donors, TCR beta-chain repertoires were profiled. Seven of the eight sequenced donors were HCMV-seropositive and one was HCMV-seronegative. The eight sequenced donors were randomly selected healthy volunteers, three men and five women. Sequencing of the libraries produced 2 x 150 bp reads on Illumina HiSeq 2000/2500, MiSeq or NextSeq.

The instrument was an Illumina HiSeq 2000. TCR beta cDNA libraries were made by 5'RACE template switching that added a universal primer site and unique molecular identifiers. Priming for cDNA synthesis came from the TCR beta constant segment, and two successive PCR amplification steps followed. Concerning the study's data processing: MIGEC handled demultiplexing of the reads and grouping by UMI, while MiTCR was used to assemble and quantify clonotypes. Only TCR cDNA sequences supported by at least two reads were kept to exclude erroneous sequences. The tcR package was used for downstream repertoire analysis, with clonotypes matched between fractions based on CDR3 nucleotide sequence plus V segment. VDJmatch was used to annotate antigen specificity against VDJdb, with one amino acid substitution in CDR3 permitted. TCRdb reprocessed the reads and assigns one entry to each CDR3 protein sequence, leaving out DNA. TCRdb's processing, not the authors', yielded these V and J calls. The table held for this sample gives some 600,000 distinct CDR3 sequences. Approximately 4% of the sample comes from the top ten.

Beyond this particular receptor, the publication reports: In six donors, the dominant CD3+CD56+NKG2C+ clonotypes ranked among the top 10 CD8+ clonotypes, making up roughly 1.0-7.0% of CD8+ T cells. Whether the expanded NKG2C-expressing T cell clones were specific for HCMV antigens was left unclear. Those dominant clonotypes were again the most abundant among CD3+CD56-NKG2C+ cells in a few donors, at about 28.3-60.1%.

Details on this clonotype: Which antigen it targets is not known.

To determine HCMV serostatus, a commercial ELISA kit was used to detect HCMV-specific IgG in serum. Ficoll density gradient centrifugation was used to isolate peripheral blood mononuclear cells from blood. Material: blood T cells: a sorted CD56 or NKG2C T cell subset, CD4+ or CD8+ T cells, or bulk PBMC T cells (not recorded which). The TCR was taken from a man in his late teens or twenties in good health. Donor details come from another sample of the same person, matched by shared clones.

The CDR3 region has the sequence CASSQTTKTNPQETQYF. The chain is assembled from TRBV28 and TRBJ2-5. Counted from cysteine to phenylalanine, this CDR3 has 17 amino acids. A DNA sequence was not provided. For CDR1 and CDR2, the germline V gene lists MDHEN and SYDVKM.